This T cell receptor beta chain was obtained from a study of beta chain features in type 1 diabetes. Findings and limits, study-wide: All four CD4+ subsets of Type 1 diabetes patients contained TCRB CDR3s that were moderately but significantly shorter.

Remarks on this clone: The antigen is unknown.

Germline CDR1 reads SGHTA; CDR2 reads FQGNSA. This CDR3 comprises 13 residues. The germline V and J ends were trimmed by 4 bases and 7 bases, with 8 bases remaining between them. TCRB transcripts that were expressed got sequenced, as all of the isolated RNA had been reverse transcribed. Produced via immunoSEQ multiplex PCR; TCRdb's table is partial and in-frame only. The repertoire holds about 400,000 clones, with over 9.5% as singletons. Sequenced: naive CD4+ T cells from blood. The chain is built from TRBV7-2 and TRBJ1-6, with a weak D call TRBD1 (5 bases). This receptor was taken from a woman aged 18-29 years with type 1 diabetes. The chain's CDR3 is CASSSPGNSPLHF. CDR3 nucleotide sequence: TGTGCCAGCAGCTCCCCAGGGAATTCACCCCTCCACTTT.